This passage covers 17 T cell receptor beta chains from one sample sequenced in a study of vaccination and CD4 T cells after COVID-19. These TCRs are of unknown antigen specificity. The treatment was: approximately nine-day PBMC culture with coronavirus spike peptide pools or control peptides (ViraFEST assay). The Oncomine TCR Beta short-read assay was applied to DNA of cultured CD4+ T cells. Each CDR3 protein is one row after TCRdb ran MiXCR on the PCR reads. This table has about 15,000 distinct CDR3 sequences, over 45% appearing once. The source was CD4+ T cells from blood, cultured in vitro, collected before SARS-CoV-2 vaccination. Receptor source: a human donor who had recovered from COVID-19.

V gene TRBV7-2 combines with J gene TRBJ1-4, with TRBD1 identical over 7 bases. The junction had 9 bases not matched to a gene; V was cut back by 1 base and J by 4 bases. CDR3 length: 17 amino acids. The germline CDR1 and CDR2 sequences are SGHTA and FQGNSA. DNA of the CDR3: TGTGCCAGCAGCTTAGTCTTCGCAGGGGGGAATAATGAAAAACTGTTTTTT. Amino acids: CASSLVFAGGNNEKLFF.

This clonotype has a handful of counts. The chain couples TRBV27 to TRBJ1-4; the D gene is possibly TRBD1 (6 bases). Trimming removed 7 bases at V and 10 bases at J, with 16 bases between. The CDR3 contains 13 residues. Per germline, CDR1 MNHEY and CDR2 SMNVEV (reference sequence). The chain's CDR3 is CASTGGGSRKLFF. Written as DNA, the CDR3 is TGTGCCAGCACCGGGGGCGGGAGTCGAAAACTGTTTTTT.

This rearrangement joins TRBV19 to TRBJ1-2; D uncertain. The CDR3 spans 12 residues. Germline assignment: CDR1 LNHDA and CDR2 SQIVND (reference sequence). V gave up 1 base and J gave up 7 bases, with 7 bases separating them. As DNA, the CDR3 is TGTGCCAGTAGTATAGTCGACCGTGGCTACACCTTC. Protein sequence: CASSIVDRGYTF. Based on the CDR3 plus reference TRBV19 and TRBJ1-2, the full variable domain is DGGITQSPKYLFRKEGQNVTLSCEQNLNHDAMYWYRQDPGQGLRLIYYSQIVNDFQKGDIAEGYSVSREKKESFPLTVTSAQKNPTAFYLCASSIVDRGYTFGSGTRLTVV.

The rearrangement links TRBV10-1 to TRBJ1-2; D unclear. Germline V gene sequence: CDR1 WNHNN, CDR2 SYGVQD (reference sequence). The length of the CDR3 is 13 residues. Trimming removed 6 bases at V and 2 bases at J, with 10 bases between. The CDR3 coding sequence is TGCGCCAGCAGACGGACGGGCAACTATGGCTACACCTTC. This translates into CASRRTGNYGYTF.

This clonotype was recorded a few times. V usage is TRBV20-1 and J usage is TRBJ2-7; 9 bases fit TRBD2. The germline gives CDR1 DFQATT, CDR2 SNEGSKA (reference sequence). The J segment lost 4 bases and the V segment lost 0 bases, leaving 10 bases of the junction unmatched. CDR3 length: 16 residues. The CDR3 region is CSARDGGSGGPYEQYF. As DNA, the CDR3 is TGCAGTGCTAGAGATGGGGGGAGCGGGGGGCCTTACGAGCAGTACTTC.

In DNA, the CDR3 is TGTGCCAGCAGCCTAGGGCTCGCTAGCGGACAAGAGACCCAGTACTTC. Translated: CASSLGLASGQETQYF. The chain is built from TRBV7-2 and TRBJ2-5; 7 bases are shared with TRBD2. The length of the CDR3 is 16 residues. The V gene end was trimmed by 5 bases and the J gene end by 2 bases; junction bases not matched to a gene: 11. CDR1 and CDR2 (germline): SGHTA, FQGNSA.

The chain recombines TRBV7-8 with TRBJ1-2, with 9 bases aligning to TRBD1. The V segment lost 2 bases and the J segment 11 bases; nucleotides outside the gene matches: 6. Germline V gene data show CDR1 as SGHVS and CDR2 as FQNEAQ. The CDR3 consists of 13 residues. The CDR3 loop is CASSLKGQGRYTF. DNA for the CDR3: TGTGCCAGCAGCTTAAAGGGACAGGGACGTTACACCTTC.

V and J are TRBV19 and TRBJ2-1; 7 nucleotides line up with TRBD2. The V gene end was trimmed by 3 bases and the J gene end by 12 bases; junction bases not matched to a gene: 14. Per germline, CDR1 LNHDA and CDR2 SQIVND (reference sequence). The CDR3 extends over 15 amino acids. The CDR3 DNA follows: TGTGCCAGTAGTATCGTCGGGGGGACGGGGTTTGGGCAGTTCTTC. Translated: CASSIVGGTGFGQFF.

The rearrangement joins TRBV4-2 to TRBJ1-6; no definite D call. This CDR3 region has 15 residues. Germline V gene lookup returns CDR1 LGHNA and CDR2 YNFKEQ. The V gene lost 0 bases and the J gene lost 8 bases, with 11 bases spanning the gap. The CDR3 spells CASSQEAIIYSPLHF. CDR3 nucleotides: TGTGCCAGCAGCCAAGAGGCGATTATTTATTCACCCCTCCACTTT.

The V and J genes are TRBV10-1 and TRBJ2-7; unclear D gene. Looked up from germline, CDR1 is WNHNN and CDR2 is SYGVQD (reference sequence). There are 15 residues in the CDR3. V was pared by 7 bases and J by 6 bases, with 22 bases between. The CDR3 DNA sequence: TGCGCCAGCAACTTTCCTTACAAGGTGAGGCCCGAGCAGTACTTC. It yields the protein CASNFPYKVRPEQYF.

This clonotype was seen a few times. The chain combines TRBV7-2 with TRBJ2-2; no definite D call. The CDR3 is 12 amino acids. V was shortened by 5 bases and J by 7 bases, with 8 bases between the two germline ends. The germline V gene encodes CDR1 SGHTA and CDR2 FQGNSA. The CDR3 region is CASSLNFGELFF. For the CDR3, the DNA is TGTGCCAGCAGCCTTAACTTCGGGGAGCTGTTTTTT. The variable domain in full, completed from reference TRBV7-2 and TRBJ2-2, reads GAGVSQSPSNKVTEKGKDVELRCDPISGHTALYWYRQSLGQGLEFLIYFQGNSAPDKSGLPSDRFSAERTGGSVSTLTIQRTQQEDSAVYLCASSLNFGELFFGEGSRLTVL.

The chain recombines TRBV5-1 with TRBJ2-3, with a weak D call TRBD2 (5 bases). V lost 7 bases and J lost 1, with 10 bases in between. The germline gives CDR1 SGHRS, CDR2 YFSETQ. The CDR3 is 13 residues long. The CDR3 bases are TGCGCCAGCGGGAGCGGAGGCACAGATACGCAGTATTTT. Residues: CASGSGGTDTQYF.

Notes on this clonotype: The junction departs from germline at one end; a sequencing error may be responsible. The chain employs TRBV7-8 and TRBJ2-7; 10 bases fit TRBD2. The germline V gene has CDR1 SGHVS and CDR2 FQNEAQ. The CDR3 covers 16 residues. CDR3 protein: CANSSRTSGTGYEQYF. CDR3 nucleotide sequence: TGTGCCAACAGCTCAAGGACTAGCGGTACAGGATACGAGCAGTACTTC. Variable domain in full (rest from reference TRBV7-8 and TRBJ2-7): GAGVSQSPRYKVAKRGQDVALRCDPISGHVSLFWYQQALGQGPEFLTYFQNEAQLDKSGLPSDRFFAERPEGSVSTLKIQRTQQEDSAVYLCANSSRTSGTGYEQYFGPGTRLTVT.

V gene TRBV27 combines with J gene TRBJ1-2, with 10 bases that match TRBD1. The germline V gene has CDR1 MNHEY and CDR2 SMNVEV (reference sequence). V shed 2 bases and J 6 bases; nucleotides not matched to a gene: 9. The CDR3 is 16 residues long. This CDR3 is CASSLLGTGVGNGYTF. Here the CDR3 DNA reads TGTGCCAGCAGTTTACTCGGGACAGGGGTTGGAAATGGCTACACCTTC.

CDR3 bases: TGTGCCAGCAGCAGCGGACTAGCGGGGCCATCAGCAGATACGCAGTATTTT. Translating it yields CASSSGLAGPSADTQYF. The V gene is TRBV7-2, the J gene TRBJ2-3, with TRBD2 matching 12 bases. The CDR3 has 17 residues. In germline, CDR1 is SGHTA, CDR2 FQGNSA. Trimming took 5 bases from V and 4 from J; bases not matched to a gene: 10. The full variable domain, with the rest looked up from reference TRBV7-2 and TRBJ2-3, is GAGVSQSPSNKVTEKGKDVELRCDPISGHTALYWYRQSLGQGLEFLIYFQGNSAPDKSGLPSDRFSAERTGGSVSTLTIQRTQQEDSAVYLCASSSGLAGPSADTQYFGPGTRLTVL.

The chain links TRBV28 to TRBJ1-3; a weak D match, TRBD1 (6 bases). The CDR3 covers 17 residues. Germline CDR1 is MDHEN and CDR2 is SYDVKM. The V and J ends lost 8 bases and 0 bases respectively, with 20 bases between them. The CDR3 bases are TGTGCCAGCCTTACTAACCAGGGACACCGCTCTGGAAACACCATATATTTT. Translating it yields CASLTNQGHRSGNTIYF.

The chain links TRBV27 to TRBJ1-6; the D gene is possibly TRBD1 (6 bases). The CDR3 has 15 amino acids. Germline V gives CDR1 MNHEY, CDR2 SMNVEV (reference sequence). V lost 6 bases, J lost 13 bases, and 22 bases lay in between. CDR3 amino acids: CASRHNDRPVSPLHF. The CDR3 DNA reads TGTGCCAGCAGACATAACGACAGGCCCGTCTCCCCCCTCCACTTT.